The entry that follows covers one TCR beta chain sequence. Data came from immunoSEQ multiplex PCR; TCRdb stores just in-frame clones and leaves some out. The sample comprises over 300,000 clones, 87% of which are singletons, and 5.5% to 6% rests with the top ten. The participants were between roughly 18 and 100 years old and came from roughly 24 US areas. This specimen comes from a study of blood T cell repertoires in COVID-19. Whole-study context: Acute-phase and convalescent COVID-19 samples originated in the United States, Italy and Spain.

Per germline, CDR1 WNHNN and CDR2 SYGVQD (reference sequence). This CDR3 has 16 amino acids. V shed 5 bases, J shed 2 bases, and the junction held 6 bases outside the gene matches. V usage is TRBV10-1 and J usage is TRBJ2-5; the match to TRBD1 covers 12 bases. The sequenced sample consisted of PBMCs or T cells enriched from blood (not recorded which). This clonotype was sampled from a woman aged 25 to 39 who had recovered from COVID-19. CDR3 protein: CASSPGTGGRQETQYF. CDR3 sequence (DNA): TGCGCCAGCAGTCCCGGGACAGGGGGCCGTCAAGAGACCCAGTACTTC.